These 4 T cell receptor beta chains originate from one sample sequenced in a study of CD8 T cells in ankylosing spondylitis. Study-wide points: Characteristic of ankylosing spondylitis blood, it appeared, was a TCR beta motif comprising several highly homologous variants.

TCRdb called the 5' RACE reads again in MiXCR, with one record for every CDR3 protein. The sample lists fewer than 400,000 distinct CDR3 sequences; approximately 8% were seen once. These receptors' targets are unknown. The specimen sequenced was blood, either unsorted or a sorted T cell fraction (not recorded which). These receptors were collected from a male donor with ankylosing spondylitis.

This clonotype was picked up a small number of times. The V gene is TRBV21-1, the J gene TRBJ1-6. TRBV21-1 is tagged as a pseudogene. This CDR3 has 16 residues. CDR3 sequence (DNA): TGTGCCAGCAGCAAAAACAGGGCCCCGGTCGGTTCACCCCTCCACTTT. It yields the protein CASSKNRAPVGSPLHF.

In its sample, this clonotype was seen a few times. The V and J genes are TRBV29-1 and TRBJ2-1; 11 nucleotides align to TRBD2. This CDR3 spans 14 amino acids. Germline CDR1 SQVTM, CDR2 ANQGSEA. Trimming at V came to 4 bases and at J to 9 bases, leaving 8 bases not matched to a gene. The chain's CDR3 is CSVAIAGGPGEQFF. CDR3 DNA: TGCAGCGTTGCCATAGCGGGAGGGCCCGGTGAGCAGTTCTTC.

CDR3 residues: CASSSSFVNTGELFF. The CDR3 DNA sequence: TGCGCCAGCAGCTCATCTTTTGTTAACACCGGGGAGCTGTTTTTT. The chain couples TRBV5-1 to TRBJ2-2, with D hard to call. The CDR3 is 15 residues long. CDR1 SGHRS and CDR2 YFSETQ come from the germline V gene. The V and J ends lost 3 bases and 2 bases respectively, with 11 bases between them.

This clonotype came up a few times. The chain has TRBV29-1 and TRBJ1-1; D is undetermined. CDR1 is SQVTM and CDR2 is ANQGSEA in the germline V gene. The CDR3 is made up of 14 amino acids. V lost 6 bases and J lost 9, with 23 bases in between. CDR3 loop: CSVYTEYSLWKAFF. The DNA of the CDR3 is TGCAGCGTCTATACAGAATACAGCCTTTGGAAAGCTTTCTTT.